The 7 T cell receptor beta chains below come from one sample, sequenced in a study of blood T cell repertoires in COVID-19. Sequenced by immunoSEQ multiplex PCR; TCRdb stores in-frame clones only, minus some. The data show 200,000 to 250,000 clones, just under 90% seen once. The sequenced material came from peripheral blood. These receptors were taken from a man aged 25 to 40 with COVID-19, enrolled during active disease.

The rearrangement uses TRBV9 and TRBJ2-2, with 8 bases aligning to TRBD1. This CDR3 has 18 residues. Germline V lookup: CDR1 SGDLS, CDR2 YYNGEE. The ends lost 0 bases at V and 7 bases at J; junction bases unmatched: 14. The CDR3 coding sequence is TGTGCCAGCAGCGTAGGTTTGAGGACAGGGATATCAATCGGGGAGCTGTTTTTT. Translating gives CASSVGLRTGISIGELFF.

V usage is TRBV19 and J usage is TRBJ1-2; a weak D match, TRBD1 (5 bases). The CDR3 loop spans 17 amino acids. From germline, CDR1 is LNHDA and CDR2 SQIVND (reference sequence). Deletions cut 3 bases from V and 6 bases from J, with 23 bases between. CDR3 coding DNA: TGTGCCAGTAGTATGCTCGACCGGGTCCCCCCGGGGGATGGCTACACCTTC. It codes for CASSMLDRVPPGDGYTF.

This clone was observed a single time. The V gene is TRBV7-9, the J gene TRBJ1-6; D call uncertain. The CDR3 is 14 amino acids. V lost 2 bases and J lost 5, with 7 bases in between. Germline V gene sequence: CDR1 SEHNR, CDR2 FQNEAQ (reference sequence). The CDR3 reads CASSLLSNNSPLHF. The CDR3 DNA follows: TGTGCCAGCAGCTTACTCAGTAATAATTCACCCCTCCACTTT.

The rearrangement joins TRBV2 to TRBJ1-2, with D perhaps matching TRBD1 (6 bases). There are 13 residues in the CDR3. Per the germline V gene, CDR1 is SNHLY and CDR2 is FYNNEI. The V gene lost 6 bases and the J gene lost 6 bases, with 14 bases spanning the gap. DNA of the CDR3: TGTGCCAGCAGGCTGACGGGGGGCAATGGCTACACCTTC. Translation: CASRLTGGNGYTF.

The chain combines TRBV10-1 with TRBJ2-7; 7 nucleotides align to TRBD1. Germline V gene data show CDR1 as WNHNN and CDR2 as SYGVQD (reference sequence). V gave up 6 bases and J gave up 0 bases; unmatched junction bases: 8. This CDR3 comprises 15 residues. CDR3 coding DNA: TGCGCCAGCAGGGTCGACAGGGAAGCCTCCTACGAGCAGTACTTC. Encoded protein: CASRVDREASYEQYF.

The chain uses TRBV4-1 and TRBJ2-2; no firm D call. Deletions cut 2 bases from V and 6 bases from J, with 10 bases between. Germline CDR1 and CDR2: MGHRA and YSYEKL. The CDR3 extends over 14 amino acids. CDR3 residues: CASSQPLVSGELFF. The CDR3, as DNA: TGCGCCAGCAGCCAACCCCTCGTGTCCGGGGAGCTGTTTTTT.

This clone was seen only once. The genes are TRBV9 and TRBJ1-2; possibly TRBD1 for D (5 bases). The germline CDR1 and CDR2 sequences are SGDLS and YYNGEE. The germline V and J ends were trimmed by 1 base and 5 bases, with 18 bases remaining between them. The CDR3 covers 16 residues. CDR3: CASSVTGTGLRYGYTF. CDR3 nucleotides: TGTGCCAGCAGCGTAACGGGGACGGGACTAAGGTATGGCTACACCTTC.